This T cell receptor beta chain was obtained from a study of spatial heterogeneity in lung cancer. As for the study in general: The study sequenced follow-up PBMC samples when they were available, at a median of roughly two years after resection. Points from the study as a whole: Among blood samples, ubiquitous expanded tumor TCRs appeared more at resection than at follow-up.

The sample's time point: blood at routine non-recurrence follow-up after resection. Sequencing of whole RNA from tumor, nontumor lung or frozen PBMC involved no sorting. In this sample, this clonotype turned up a few times. What it recognizes is unknown. Every cDNA TCR molecule received its own unique molecular identifier. TCRdb redid the calling of the 5' RACE reads with MiXCR, one entry per CDR3 protein. The data hold 50,000 to 60,000 distinct CDR3 sequences, with roughly 8.1% observed a single time. Looked up from germline, CDR1 is SNHLY and CDR2 is FYNNEI. The V segment lost 8 bases and the J segment 2 bases; nucleotides outside the gene matches: 2. The CDR3 length is 13 residues.

The chain has TRBV2 and TRBJ2-3; 9 bases map to TRBD2. The sequence derives from a female donor with early-stage non-small cell lung cancer. Sequenced material: PBMCs, taken at follow-up. CDR3 DNA: TGTGCCAGCGCGGGGGGGAACACAGATACGCAGTATTTT. Translated, it gives CASAGGNTDTQYF.